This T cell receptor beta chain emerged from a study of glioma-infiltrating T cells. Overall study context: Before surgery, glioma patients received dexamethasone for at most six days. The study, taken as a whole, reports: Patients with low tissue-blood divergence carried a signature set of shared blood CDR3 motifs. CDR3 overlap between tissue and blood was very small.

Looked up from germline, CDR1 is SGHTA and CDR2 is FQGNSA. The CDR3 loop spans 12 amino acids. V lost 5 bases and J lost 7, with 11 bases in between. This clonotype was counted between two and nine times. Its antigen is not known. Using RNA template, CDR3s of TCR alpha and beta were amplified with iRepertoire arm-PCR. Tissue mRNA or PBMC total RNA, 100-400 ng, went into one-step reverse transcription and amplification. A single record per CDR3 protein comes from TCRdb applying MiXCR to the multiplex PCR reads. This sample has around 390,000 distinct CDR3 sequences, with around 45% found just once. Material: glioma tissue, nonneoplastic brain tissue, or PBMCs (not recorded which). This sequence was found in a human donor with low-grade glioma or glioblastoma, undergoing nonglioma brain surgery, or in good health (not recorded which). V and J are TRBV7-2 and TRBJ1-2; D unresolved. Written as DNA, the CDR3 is TGTGCCAGCAGCCTGCGTCCCGGTGGCTACACCTTC. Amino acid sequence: CASSLRPGGYTF.